Below are 14 T cell receptor beta chains sequenced from a single sample in a study of monozygotic twins with inflammatory bowel disease. With the 5' RACE reads reprocessed, TCRdb shows one record per CDR3 protein and no DNA. The table for this sample gives approximately 400,000 distinct CDR3 sequences. The source material was blood. These receptors were collected from a human donor with ulcerative colitis or Crohn's disease, or a healthy co-twin of an affected twin (not recorded which).

The V call is TRBV20-1, the J call TRBJ1-1; the D gene TCRdb calls, TRBD1, cannot be checked with no DNA. This CDR3 comprises 13 residues. From germline, CDR1 is DFQATT and CDR2 SNEGSKA (reference sequence). CDR3 in amino acids: CSAGDRRNTEAFF.

The chain employs TRBV5-1 and TRBJ2-7; without DNA, the TCRdb call of TRBD1 cannot be checked. Germline V gene sequence: CDR1 SGHRS, CDR2 YFSETQ. The CDR3 runs 15 residues. CDR3 amino acids: CASSLMGGSSYEQYF. Full variable domain (outside the CDR3, taken from reference TRBV5-1 and TRBJ2-7): KAGVTQTPRYLIKTRGQQVTLSCSPISGHRSVSWYQQTPGQGLQFLFEYFSETQRNKGNFPGRFSGRQFSNSRSEMNVSTLELGDSALYLCASSLMGGSSYEQYFGPGTRLTVT.

The chain is built from TRBV19 and TRBJ1-6; no DNA is available, so the TRBD1 call from TCRdb remains unchecked. This CDR3 has 15 residues. Germline-derived CDR1 and CDR2 are LNHDA and SQIVND (reference sequence). The CDR3 reads CASSIRDRRNSPLHF.

J is TRBJ2-1 and V is TRBV10-3; TCRdb lists TRBD1, though no DNA is available to test this call. The CDR3 spans 15 residues. CDR1 is ENHRY, CDR2 SYGVKD, per germline. The CDR3 here is CAITRGGQGAFEQFF.

The J gene is TRBJ1-5, the V gene TRBV15; lacking DNA, the TRBD1 call made by TCRdb goes unchecked. Germline CDR1 reads LNHNV; CDR2 reads YYDKDF (reference sequence). The CDR3 covers 17 residues. The CDR3 is CATSRVSLRQGDQPQHF.

The genes are TRBV6-1 and TRBJ1-2; TCRdb reports TRBD1, a call that lacks DNA to check it against. Germline-derived CDR1 and CDR2 are MNHNS and SASEGT. The CDR3 sequence is 15 residues long. The CDR3 sequence is CASSETGPYPYGYTF.

The rearrangement links TRBV7-9 to TRBJ2-7; TCRdb names TRBD1, which stays unverified in the absence of DNA. This CDR3 has 14 residues. Per germline, CDR1 SEHNR and CDR2 FQNEAQ (reference sequence). This CDR3 is CASSLGVTPYEQYF. Full variable domain (outside the CDR3, taken from reference TRBV7-9 and TRBJ2-7): DTGVSQNPRHKITKRGQNVTFRCDPISEHNRLYWYRQTLGQGPEFLTYFQNEAQLEKSRLLSDRFSAERPKGSFSTLEIQRTEQGDSAMYLCASSLGVTPYEQYFGPGTRLTVT.

V and J are TRBV7-9 and TRBJ1-2; TCRdb designates TRBD1, a call that cannot be tested without DNA. The germline V gene encodes CDR1 SEHNR and CDR2 FQNEAQ (reference sequence). The CDR3 spans 15 residues. CDR3 residues: CASSILQGPHYGYTF.

The rearrangement links TRBV6-1 to TRBJ2-5; TCRdb proposes TRBD2, but this gene call is untestable without DNA. The CDR3 runs to 14 residues. Germline-derived CDR1 and CDR2 are MNHNS and SASEGT. CDR3 sequence reads: CASSTGTRLETQYF.

This chain connects TRBV25-1 to TRBJ2-5; TCRdb's assignment of TRBD1 cannot be checked, as there is no DNA. The CDR3 runs 16 residues. CDR1 and CDR2 (germline): MGHDK, SYGVNS. The chain's CDR3 is CASSESGGWYQETQYF. The entire variable domain, with the rest obtained from reference TRBV25-1 and TRBJ2-5, is as follows: EADIYQTPRYLVIGTGKKITLECSQTMGHDKMYWYQQDPGMELHLIHYSYGVNSTEKGDLSSESTVSRIRTEHFPLTLESARPSHTSQYLCASSESGGWYQETQYFGPGTRLLVL.

The gene calls are TRBV7-9 and TRBJ1-2; the D gene TCRdb calls, TRBD1, cannot be checked with no DNA. This CDR3 is 13 amino acids long. Germline V gene lookup returns CDR1 SEHNR and CDR2 FQNEAQ (reference sequence). CDR3 region: CASSLRDVRGYTF. The full variable domain, its missing parts supplied by reference TRBV7-9 and TRBJ1-2, is DTGVSQNPRHKITKRGQNVTFRCDPISEHNRLYWYRQTLGQGPEFLTYFQNEAQLEKSRLLSDRFSAERPKGSFSTLEIQRTEQGDSAMYLCASSLRDVRGYTFGSGTRLTVV.

The rearrangement links TRBV29-1 to TRBJ1-5. The CDR3 runs to 12 residues. Germline V gene data show CDR1 as SQVTM and CDR2 as ANQGSEA. This CDR3 is CSVKESNQPQHF.

V gene TRBV7-2 combines with J gene TRBJ2-3; TCRdb proposes TRBD1, but this gene call is untestable without DNA. The CDR3 covers 15 residues. Germline V gene sequence: CDR1 SGHTA, CDR2 FQGNSA. The chain's CDR3 is CASSSNAGETNTQYF.

The chain links TRBV3-1 to TRBJ2-7; the D call of TRBD1 rests on TCRdb alone, since no DNA is present to check it. This CDR3 has 17 residues. The V gene's germline CDR1 is LGHDT and CDR2 YNNKEL (reference sequence). The CDR3 reads CASSLRGASGRAYEQYF.